This TCR beta chain originates from a study of PD-L1 blockade in urothelial cancer. Across the study: Patients initiated atezolizumab in 2014 at 1,200 mg intravenously every 3 weeks.

Pretreatment sampling and on-treatment sampling together yielded between 1 and 8 samples for each patient. Using immunoSEQ multiplex PCR, the repertoire was profiled, and TCRdb retains in-frame clones only, with some absent. Here the sample spans approximately 80,000 clones, roughly 87% being singletons. This CDR3 is built from 15 residues. From germline, CDR1 is SGDLS and CDR2 YYNGEE. After removal of 3 bases from V and 4 bases from J, the junction contained 4 bases not matched to a gene. The source is a man aged 65 to 79 with urothelial cancer. The sample here was PBMCs, taken around atezolizumab (anti-PD-L1) treatment. The gene calls are TRBV9 and TRBJ2-5, with TRBD2 identical over 12 bases. Written as DNA, the CDR3 is TGTGCCAGCAGCGAGACTAGCGGGAGTAGAGAGACCCAGTACTTC. Protein: CASSETSGSRETQYF. Drawing the rest from reference TRBV9 and TRBJ2-5, the complete variable domain is DSGVTQTPKHLITATGQRVTLRCSPRSGDLSVYWYQQSLDQGLQFLIQYYNGEERAKGNILERFSAQQFPDLHSELNLSSLELGDSALYFCASSETSGSRETQYFGPGTRLLVL.